Below are 27 T cell receptor beta chains sequenced from a single sample in a study of shared clonotypes between healthy human individuals. This table comes from immunoSEQ multiplex PCR, and its TCRdb copy is limited to in-frame clones, with some not included. The sample records a few million clones, more than 85% being singletons. What was sequenced was naive CD4+ T cells from PBMCs. Subset in this sample: CD45RA+ positively selected. These receptor sequences come from a man between 18 and 35 years old in good health. Some clones in this sample may be carry-over from other donors' samples.

The chain links TRBV4-3 to TRBJ2-3; 12 nucleotides line up with TRBD2. Germline CDR1 is LGHNA and CDR2 is YSLEER. V was pared by 0 bases and J by 2 bases, with 3 bases of the junction left unmatched. The length of the CDR3 is 17 residues. The CDR3 spells CASSQEASGRATDTQYF. As DNA, the CDR3 is TGCGCCAGCAGCCAAGAGGCTAGCGGGAGGGCCACAGATACGCAGTATTTT.

The chain links TRBV2 to TRBJ2-1; the D is unclear. Per germline, CDR1 SNHLY and CDR2 FYNNEI. V dropped 5 bases and J dropped 7 bases, with 12 bases sitting between them. The CDR3 loop spans 13 amino acids. As DNA, the CDR3 is TGTGCCAGCAGTCCCTCGGTGTGGAATGAGCAGTTCTTC. This sequence encodes CASSPSVWNEQFF.

The V call is TRBV11-1, the J call TRBJ2-1; the D gene is possibly TRBD1 (5 bases). The CDR3 has 13 residues. CDR1 and CDR2 (germline): SGHAT, FQDESV (reference sequence). Trimming left V 1 base short and J 10 bases short, with 11 bases between. The CDR3 DNA reads as TGTGCCAGCAGCTTAGATGGGGCAAGAGAGCAGTTCTTC. Its protein product is CASSLDGAREQFF. Using reference TRBV11-1 and TRBJ2-1 for the parts outside the CDR3, the full variable domain is EAEVAQSPRYKITEKSQAVAFWCDPISGHATLYWYRQILGQGPELLVQFQDESVVDDSQLPKDRFSAERLKGVDSTLKIQPAELGDSAMYLCASSLDGAREQFFGPGTRLTVL.

The chain links TRBV5-1 to TRBJ2-3; 10 nucleotides match TRBD2. The CDR3 sequence is 16 residues long. Losses at the gene ends were 2 bases for V and 2 bases for J; bases not matched to a gene: 5. Per germline, CDR1 SGHRS and CDR2 YFSETQ. Here the CDR3 DNA reads TGCGCCAGCAGCTTCGGCGGGACTAGCGCCACAGATACGCAGTATTTT. Amino acids: CASSFGGTSATDTQYF. Supplemented by reference TRBV5-1 and TRBJ2-3, the full variable domain reads KAGVTQTPRYLIKTRGQQVTLSCSPISGHRSVSWYQQTPGQGLQFLFEYFSETQRNKGNFPGRFSGRQFSNSRSEMNVSTLELGDSALYLCASSFGGTSATDTQYFGPGTRLTVL.

The V and J genes are TRBV5-1 and TRBJ1-1, with D perhaps matching TRBD1 (5 bases). Looked up from germline, CDR1 is SGHRS and CDR2 is YFSETQ. Between the trimmed V and J ends, which lost 4 bases and 1 base, there was a span of 11 bases. The CDR3 is 14 amino acids. CDR3 amino acids: CASSPWRGNTEAFF. CDR3 coding DNA: TGCGCCAGCAGCCCCTGGAGGGGGAACACTGAAGCTTTCTTT. Drawing the rest from reference TRBV5-1 and TRBJ1-1, the complete variable domain is KAGVTQTPRYLIKTRGQQVTLSCSPISGHRSVSWYQQTPGQGLQFLFEYFSETQRNKGNFPGRFSGRQFSNSRSEMNVSTLELGDSALYLCASSPWRGNTEAFFGQGTRLTVV.

The rearrangement links TRBV9 to TRBJ2-1; TRBD2 aligns across 9 bases. J lost 0 bases, V lost 2 bases, and 3 bases had no gene match. The germline V gene has CDR1 SGDLS and CDR2 YYNGEE. CDR3 length: 16 residues. This CDR3 is CASSVASGVSYNEQFF. The CDR3 DNA sequence: TGTGCCAGCAGCGTGGCTAGCGGGGTCTCCTACAATGAGCAGTTCTTC.

The genes are TRBV5-1 and TRBJ2-3; possible D gene TRBD1, 6 bases. The germline V gene has CDR1 SGHRS and CDR2 YFSETQ. V gave up 4 bases and J gave up 5 bases, with 11 bases separating them. The CDR3 consists of 13 residues. CDR3 sequence reads: CASSQGTEDTQYF. CDR3 nucleotides: TGCGCCAGCAGCCAGGGGACCGAAGATACGCAGTATTTT.

The V call is TRBV7-6, the J call TRBJ1-1; D is unresolved. Germline CDR1 SGHVS, CDR2 FNYEAQ. V lost 5 bases to trimming and J lost 1 base, with 14 bases between them. The CDR3 covers 15 residues. This chain's CDR3 is CASSPDEFGNTEAFF. The CDR3 DNA follows: TGTGCCAGCAGCCCCGATGAGTTCGGGAACACTGAAGCTTTCTTT.

J is TRBJ1-4 and V is TRBV28; TRBD1 might be the D (5 bases). Trimming pared 8 bases from V and 4 bases from J, leaving 11 bases between. The CDR3 has 13 amino acids. Germline V CDR1 and CDR2: MDHEN, SYDVKM. CDR3 DNA sequence: TGTGCCAGCGCCGGGACCCATAATGAAAAACTGTTTTTT. Translating it yields CASAGTHNEKLFF.

The chain is built from TRBV6-5 and TRBJ2-7; D is ambiguous. There are 14 residues in the CDR3. V lost 0 bases, J lost 7 bases, and 13 bases lay in between. CDR1 and CDR2 (germline): MNHEY, SVGAGI. CDR3 sequence: CASSYSPELGEQYF. In DNA form, the CDR3 reads TGTGCCAGCAGTTACTCTCCCGAATTGGGGGAGCAGTACTTC.

In regard to this clone: The identical CDR3 is also encoded by other nucleotide sequences in the sample. The chain links TRBV5-1 to TRBJ1-1; TRBD1 aligns across 8 bases. Germline V gene sequence: CDR1 SGHRS, CDR2 YFSETQ. With V trimmed by 0 bases and J by 1 base, 2 bases remained unmatched. The CDR3 is made up of 15 amino acids. The CDR3 DNA follows: TGCGCCAGCAGCTTGGAGGGACAGGCGAACACTGAAGCTTTCTTT. This codes for CASSLEGQANTEAFF. The complete variable domain, with remaining parts taken from reference TRBV5-1 and TRBJ1-1, reads KAGVTQTPRYLIKTRGQQVTLSCSPISGHRSVSWYQQTPGQGLQFLFEYFSETQRNKGNFPGRFSGRQFSNSRSEMNVSTLELGDSALYLCASSLEGQANTEAFFGQGTRLTVV.

The chain uses TRBV2 and TRBJ2-5; D not resolved. V dropped 6 bases and J dropped 5 bases, with 10 bases sitting between them. This CDR3 region has 12 residues. CDR1 SNHLY and CDR2 FYNNEI come from the germline V gene. CDR3: CASRKVGETQYF. CDR3 nucleotides: TGTGCCAGCAGAAAAGTTGGGGAGACCCAGTACTTC.

Points on this clone: Other DNA sequences in this sample translate to the same CDR3. The chain carries TRBV2 and TRBJ2-1; D is ambiguous. The CDR3 loop spans 11 amino acids. Trimming took off 7 bases at V and 5 bases at J, with 6 bases between the two ends. Germline CDR1 reads SNHLY; CDR2 reads FYNNEI. CDR3 residues: CASTLNNEQFF. The CDR3 nucleotides read TGTGCCAGCACCTTGAACAATGAGCAGTTCTTC. Supplemented by reference TRBV2 and TRBJ2-1, the full variable domain reads EPEVTQTPSHQVTQMGQEVILRCVPISNHLYFYWYRQILGQKVEFLVSFYNNEISEKSEIFDDQFSVERPDGSNFTLKIRSTKLEDSAMYFCASTLNNEQFFGPGTRLTVL.

The chain uses TRBV7-8 and TRBJ1-4; possible D gene TRBD1, 6 bases. Trimming cost V 5 bases and J 7 bases, with 17 bases left between them. Germline CDR1 and CDR2: SGHVS and FQNEAQ. The CDR3 sequence is 15 residues long. In DNA form, the CDR3 reads TGTGCCAGCAGCCCCCTTGGGGGGGCTAGTGAAAAACTGTTTTTT. Protein sequence: CASSPLGGASEKLFF.

In its sample, this clone was seen once. The chain has TRBV10-3 and TRBJ2-5; 9 bases map to TRBD1. CDR1 and CDR2 from the germline V gene are ENHRY and SYGVKD. V gave up 6 bases and J gave up 7 bases; unmatched junction bases: 12. The CDR3 sequence is 15 residues long. CDR3 DNA: TGTGCCATCAGCCCAGGGGACAGGGCCTCGGGGACCCAGTACTTC. This encodes CAISPGDRASGTQYF.

A single count supports this clone. The chain carries TRBV28 and TRBJ2-7; 7 bases agree with TRBD1. Germline-derived CDR1 and CDR2 are MDHEN and SYDVKM. The J segment lost 1 base and the V segment lost 7 bases, leaving 7 bases of the junction unmatched. The CDR3 is 14 residues long. The DNA of the CDR3 is TGTGCCAGCATCCAACTACAGGGGTCCTACGAGCAGTACTTC. As protein: CASIQLQGSYEQYF.

This clone came up once. This sequence joins TRBV5-1 and TRBJ2-2; D uncertain. Trimming shortened V by 3 bases and J by 0 bases, and 18 bases separated the two germline ends. From germline, CDR1 is SGHRS and CDR2 YFSETQ. The CDR3 is 18 residues long. CDR3 protein: CASSSYLGVLSNTGELFF. As DNA, the CDR3 is TGCGCCAGCAGCTCCTACCTAGGAGTGTTGTCGAACACCGGGGAGCTGTTTTTT.

The table lists this clone with a count of one. V is TRBV7-3 and J is TRBJ2-1; 10 nucleotides match TRBD2. The CDR3 is 15 residues long. V shed 2 bases and J 10 bases; nucleotides not matched to a gene: 8. Germline V lookup: CDR1 SGHTA, CDR2 FQGTGA. CDR3 bases: TGTGCCAGCAGCTTAGGCCTAGCGGGAGTACGGGAGCAGTTCTTC. This codes for CASSLGLAGVREQFF.

About this clone itself: Other nucleotide sequences from this sample produce the same CDR3. The chain joins TRBV2 to TRBJ1-5; D unclear. Germline V lookup: CDR1 SNHLY, CDR2 FYNNEI. The CDR3 contains 13 residues. V lost 5 bases and J 0 bases, leaving 5 bases between the germline ends. The CDR3 DNA reads as TGTGCCAGCAGTTACTATAGCAATCAGCCCCAGCATTTT. The encoded protein is CASSYYSNQPQHF.

The chain employs TRBV5-1 and TRBJ2-1; TRBD2 aligns across 7 bases. With 2 bases clipped from V and 3 bases from J, the junction kept 2 bases outside the gene matches. This CDR3 is 14 amino acids long. The germline CDR1 and CDR2 sequences are SGHRS and YFSETQ. CDR3 protein: CASSLAGLYNEQFF. As DNA, the CDR3 is TGCGCCAGCAGCTTAGCGGGACTCTACAATGAGCAGTTCTTC.

The CDR3 sequence is CASSPKREGNEQFF. CDR3 coding DNA: TGTGCCAGCAGCCCCAAGCGGGAGGGCAATGAGCAGTTCTTC. The chain employs TRBV7-8 and TRBJ2-1; TRBD2 matches at 10 bases. With 5 bases clipped from V and 6 bases from J, the junction kept 4 bases outside the gene matches. CDR3 length: 14 amino acids. Germline lookup yields CDR1 SGHVS and CDR2 FQNEAQ.

J is TRBJ2-1 and V is TRBV7-8; D remains ambiguous. Trimming left V 1 base short and J 0 bases short, with 10 bases between. From germline, CDR1 is SGHVS and CDR2 FQNEAQ. The CDR3 totals 16 residues. CDR3: CASSLVPASSYNEQFF. CDR3 in DNA: TGTGCCAGCAGCTTAGTGCCGGCGAGCTCCTACAATGAGCAGTTCTTC.

The chain links TRBV9 to TRBJ2-1, with TRBD2 matching over 7 bases. CDR3 length: 17 amino acids. The germline CDR1 and CDR2 sequences are SGDLS and YYNGEE. V was clipped by 3 bases and J by 4 bases; unmatched bases: 13. The CDR3 sequence: CASSARPRASGYNEQFF. CDR3 in DNA: TGTGCCAGCAGCGCCAGACCCAGGGCTAGCGGATACAATGAGCAGTTCTTC.

This clone was found once. The V call is TRBV11-2, the J call TRBJ1-3; D remains ambiguous. The CDR3 is 13 residues long. Per germline, CDR1 SGHAT and CDR2 FQNNGV. Trimming left V 3 bases short and J 8 bases short, with 11 bases between. The CDR3 DNA reads as TGTGCCAGCAGCTTGCGGGGTCGAGACACCATATATTTT. Amino acids: CASSLRGRDTIYF.

This chain connects TRBV2 to TRBJ2-3, with D uncertain. This CDR3 region has 16 residues. V lost 6 bases and J lost 6, with 22 bases in between. Germline V gene lookup returns CDR1 SNHLY and CDR2 FYNNEI. The CDR3 sequence is CASSALSVEVGDTQYF. DNA for the CDR3: TGTGCCAGCAGCGCCCTTAGTGTTGAGGTCGGGGATACGCAGTATTTT. The variable domain in full, completed from reference TRBV2 and TRBJ2-3, reads EPEVTQTPSHQVTQMGQEVILRCVPISNHLYFYWYRQILGQKVEFLVSFYNNEISEKSEIFDDQFSVERPDGSNFTLKIRSTKLEDSAMYFCASSALSVEVGDTQYFGPGTRLTVL.

On this clone itself: Other DNA sequences in the sample encode the same CDR3. V gene TRBV6-5 combines with J gene TRBJ2-7; unclear D gene. CDR1 MNHEY and CDR2 SVGAGI come from the germline V gene. Trimming removed 0 bases from V and 0 bases from J, with 6 bases in between. The CDR3 is 14 residues long. This chain's CDR3 is CASSYSGNSYEQYF. For the CDR3, the DNA is TGTGCCAGCAGTTACTCCGGTAACTCCTACGAGCAGTACTTC.

The chain uses TRBV21-1 and TRBJ2-2; the table names TRBD2, a call not compared with the DNA. TRBV21-1 is a pseudogene locus. The CDR3 has 13 residues. The CDR3 region has the DNA TGTGCCAGCAGCAAAGTAGGACTAGAAGAACTGTTTTTT. This sequence encodes CASSKVGLEELFF.